The T cell receptor beta chain described here comes from a study of blood T cell repertoires in COVID-19. About the research overall: PBMCs, B-cell-depleted T cells, or T cells provided the cDNA or gDNA that made up the material.

The table came from immunoSEQ multiplex PCR; TCRdb's copy has only in-frame clones and leaves some out. The sample includes 260,000 or so clones, 83% of them seen just once. Trimming removed 4 bases from V and 4 bases from J, with 23 bases in between. The germline V gene encodes CDR1 WNHNN and CDR2 SYGVQD (reference sequence). The CDR3 has 18 amino acids. This sequence joins TRBV10-1 and TRBJ1-5, with D tentatively TRBD1 (6 bases). The sequencing sample was made of PBMCs or T cells enriched from blood (not recorded which). The sequence derives from a woman aged 40 to 50 who had been exposed to COVID-19. The CDR3 reads CASSGFAGALARNQPQHF. As DNA, the CDR3 is TGCGCCAGCAGTGGATTCGCAGGGGCCCTAGCCCGAAATCAGCCCCAGCATTTT.